The next 13 T cell receptor beta chains were all read from a single sample in a study of blood T cell repertoires in COVID-19. The table came from immunoSEQ multiplex PCR; TCRdb's copy has only in-frame clones and leaves some out. The table shows fewer than 200,000 clones, with less than 85% occurring only once. Sequenced: PBMCs or T cells enriched from blood (not recorded which). All receptors derive from a woman in her forties or fifties who had recovered from COVID-19.

The V gene is TRBV5-4, the J gene TRBJ1-6; 7 nucleotides match TRBD1. The CDR3 spans 15 residues. Germline CDR1 is SGHNT and CDR2 is YYREEE (reference sequence). Trimming took 4 bases from V and 3 from J; bases not matched to a gene: 4. In nucleotides, the CDR3 is TGTGCCAGCAGCCAGGGGACAGACTATAATTCACCCCTCCACTTT. Amino acids: CASSQGTDYNSPLHF.

The rearrangement joins TRBV20-1 to TRBJ2-1, with D perhaps TRBD2 (5 bases). V shed 5 bases and J shed 9 bases, with 11 bases lying between them. The germline CDR1 and CDR2 sequences are DFQATT and SNEGSKA (reference sequence). CDR3 length: 11 amino acids. The CDR3 nucleotides read TGCAGTGCTGAGGGCCCGAGTGAGCAGTTCTTC. It encodes CSAEGPSEQFF.

The chain uses TRBV11-2 and TRBJ2-2; D may be TRBD2 (5 bases). Trimming removed 3 bases from V and 4 bases from J, with 12 bases in between. Per the germline V gene, CDR1 is SGHAT and CDR2 is FQNNGV. CDR3 size: 15 residues. The DNA for the CDR3 is TGTGCCAGCAGCTTTGGAGGACTCGTCACCGGGGAGCTGTTTTTT. Translated: CASSFGGLVTGELFF.

The chain has TRBV6-2 or TRBV6-3 and TRBJ1-2, with TRBD1 matching over 7 bases. CDR1 and CDR2 from the germline V gene are MNHEY and SVGEGT. With V trimmed by 2 bases and J by 10 bases, 7 bases remained unmatched. The CDR3 has 13 residues. CDR3: CASSYHPGTVYTF. The DNA for the CDR3 is TGTGCCAGCAGTTACCACCCCGGGACAGTCTACACCTTC.

The CDR3 DNA reads TGCGCCAGCAGCTGGGGCCGGGACTTATTAGGGTATGGCTACACCTTC. Amino acid sequence: CASSWGRDLLGYGYTF. V gene TRBV5-1 combines with J gene TRBJ1-2; TRBD1 might be the D (5 bases). CDR1 and CDR2 (germline): SGHRS, YFSETQ. Between the trimmed V and J ends, which lost 3 bases and 5 bases, there was a span of 20 bases. This CDR3 contains 16 residues.

The rearrangement uses TRBV2 and TRBJ1-4; D is possibly TRBD1 (5 bases). CDR3 length equals 16 residues. V was pared by 3 bases and J by 10 bases, with 21 bases between. The germline V gene has CDR1 SNHLY and CDR2 FYNNEI. CDR3 coding DNA: TGTGCCAGCAGTGACGGGGAGGGGATGTGGATCGGAAAACTGTTTTTT. Encoded protein: CASSDGEGMWIGKLFF.

This clone has just a few counts. This chain joins TRBV28 and TRBJ1-2; 8 bases fit TRBD1. V shed 5 bases, J shed 5 bases, and the junction held 7 bases outside the gene matches. Germline CDR1 MDHEN, CDR2 SYDVKM. This CDR3 is 14 amino acids long. The CDR3 loop reads CASSRQGTLYGYTF. The CDR3 region has the DNA TGTGCCAGCAGTCGACAGGGGACCTTATATGGCTACACCTTC.

The CDR3 spells CASRGGAEAFF. CDR3 in DNA: TGTGCCAGCAGAGGTGGGGCGGAAGCTTTCTTT. The rearrangement uses TRBV3-1 (or the pseudogene TRBV3-2) and TRBJ1-1; D possibly corresponds to TRBD1 (5 bases). The V end lost 6 bases, the J end lost 8 bases, and 10 bases lay between the germline ends. Germline CDR1 reads LGHDT; CDR2 reads YNNKEL (reference sequence). CDR3 length: 11 amino acids.

This chain joins TRBV2 and TRBJ1-1; possibly TRBD1 for D (5 bases). The CDR3 runs 14 residues. Trimming pared 5 bases from V and 5 bases from J, leaving 15 bases between. Germline loops: CDR1 SNHLY, CDR2 FYNNEI. The DNA for the CDR3 is TGTGCCAGCAGTTTCTTGACAGATCTAACTGAAGCTTTCTTT. Protein: CASSFLTDLTEAFF.

The chain joins TRBV11-2 to TRBJ2-1; TRBD2 matches at 11 bases. CDR1 is SGHAT and CDR2 is FQNNGV in the germline V gene. The V and J ends lost 2 bases and 9 bases, in that order; junction bases with no gene match: 12. The CDR3 consists of 17 residues. In nucleotides, the CDR3 is TGTGCCAGCAGCTTACGTGGCGGGGCTAGCGGGAGGATTGAGCAGTTCTTC. Encoded protein: CASSLRGGASGRIEQFF.

The sample holds one count of this clone. The rearrangement uses TRBV11-2 and TRBJ2-2; D not certain. The CDR3 loop spans 13 amino acids. Per germline, CDR1 SGHAT and CDR2 FQNNGV. V was pared by 2 bases and J by 3 bases, with 4 bases between. CDR3 sequence reads: CASSLSYTGELFF. For the CDR3, the DNA is TGTGCCAGCAGCTTATCCTACACCGGGGAGCTGTTTTTT.

This CDR3 reads CASSLSIPAFF. As DNA, the CDR3 is TGTGCCAGCAGCTTGAGTATTCCAGCTTTCTTT. This chain uses TRBV11-2 with TRBJ1-1; no clear D. The V end was cut by 3 bases, the J end by 10 bases, with 9 bases between. This CDR3 has 11 residues. Germline V lookup: CDR1 SGHAT, CDR2 FQNNGV. Full variable domain (rest looked up from reference TRBV11-2 and TRBJ1-1): EAGVAQSPRYKIIEKRQSVAFWCNPISGHATLYWYQQILGQGPKLLIQFQNNGVVDDSQLPKDRFSAERLKGVDSTLKIQPAKLEDSAVYLCASSLSIPAFFGQGTRLTVV.

The chain carries TRBV4-3 and TRBJ2-1; the match to TRBD1 covers 8 bases. The CDR3 length is 13 residues. V shed 3 bases, J shed 13 bases, and the junction held 8 bases outside the gene matches. From germline, CDR1 is LGHNA and CDR2 YSLEER. The CDR3 DNA is TGCGCCAGCAGCCAGGACAGGGATCTTGAACAGTTCTTC. It is translated as CASSQDRDLEQFF.